This is a list of T cell receptor beta chains from one sample in a study of early T cells in non-severe SARS-CoV-2 infection. TCRdb ran MiXCR on the 5' RACE reads and lists one entry per CDR3 protein. Of over 50,000 distinct CDR3 sequences listed, just under 15% are singletons. The sample consisted of whole blood, taken at baseline. The receptors here all came from an adult who was a healthcare worker with PCR-confirmed SARS-CoV-2 infection or an uninfected control (not recorded which). The conserved cysteine and the conserved F or W are not part of the CDR3 here. Each record gives: V gene, J gene, CDR3 protein.

TRBV20-1	TRBJ2-7	SVSRDHPLYEQY
TRBV6-9	TRBJ2-3	ASTPTGTWTDTQY
TRBV4-1	TRBJ2-7	ASSPRARTGSYEQY
TRBV2	TRBJ2-5	ASGGPLQETQY
TRBV27	TRBJ2-7	ASSLSGGPYEQY
TRBV20-1	TRBJ2-3	SAKSGGAISRQY
TRBV11-2	TRBJ2-2	ASSSKGLQAGELF
TRBV30	TRBJ2-3	AWSGPFSSTDTQY
TRBV19	TRBJ1-5	ASSIKRQPQH
TRBV20-1	TRBJ1-5	SAATGVNQPQH
TRBV11-2	TRBJ1-2	ASSSREQFHYGYT
TRBV19	TRBJ1-2	ASNPEGLHGYT
TRBV3-1	TRBJ1-2	ASLRGEDYT
TRBV20-1	TRBJ2-5	SARGTPLAGGVETQY
TRBV5-1	TRBJ1-1	ASSSTRNTYTEAF
TRBV28	TRBJ1-2	ASTIGGNGLDGYT
TRBV5-1	TRBJ2-3	ASRPQGVVTDTQY
TRBV20-1	TRBJ1-1	SARDQGARTEAF
TRBV6-5	TRBJ1-1	ASSYSIPPRGGTEAF
TRBV12-3/TRBV12-4	TRBJ2-1	ASSLKNEQF
TRBV6-5	TRBJ2-1	ATDRTSSGNEQF
TRBV29-1	TRBJ2-7	SVGGSREREQY
TRBV6-6	TRBJ1-2	ASSYSTVHIYGYT
TRBV20-1	TRBJ1-1	SVLPPENTEAF
TRBV29-1	TRBJ2-2	SVAWDNTGELF
TRBV3-1	TRBJ2-1	ASSQGSYYNEQF
TRBV28	TRBJ2-5	ASSLGLQGQETQY
TRBV19	TRBJ1-6	ASSQHTGPKDSPLH
TRBV4-1	TRBJ2-7	ASSQDTNLPGSYEQY
TRBV28	TRBJ2-7	ASSPTGAYEQY
TRBV7-2	TRBJ2-1	ASSLGPYNEQF
TRBV5-1	TRBJ1-4	ASSSDRVNEKLF
TRBV3-1	TRBJ2-7	ASSLSGAEQY
TRBV10-2	TRBJ2-2	ASRPGQDTGEPF
TRBV7-7	TRBJ2-5	ASSPGREETQY
TRBV12-3/TRBV12-4	TRBJ1-5	ASTPGRGGLIGNQPQH
TRBV4-2	TRBJ2-3	ASSQDGAGATDTQY
TRBV10-1	TRBJ2-1	ASRRLAGGNNEQF
TRBV30	TRBJ2-3	ASKAGGASTDTQY
TRBV11-2	TRBJ1-3	ASSFEVIGNTIY
TRBV5-5	TRBJ2-7	ASSKGGYEQY
TRBV7-2	TRBJ2-5	ASSLQRGTQETQY
TRBV9	TRBJ1-2	ASSALMTGDSYGYT
TRBV25-1	TRBJ2-4	ASSWDSNIQY
TRBV14	TRBJ2-6	ASSQALGRANVLT
TRBV20-1	TRBJ1-1	SNNPPLNTEAF
TRBV20-1	TRBJ2-3	SAGILAGDYSSTDTQY
TRBV28	TRBJ2-7	ASSPLTSGGEQY